The 18 T cell receptor beta chains given below trace back to one sample, sequenced in a study of blood T cell repertoires in COVID-19. This table comes from immunoSEQ multiplex PCR, and its TCRdb copy is limited to in-frame clones, with some not included. The sample has some 170,000 clones, over 85% seen once. The sample was peripheral blood. These receptor sequences come from a man in his 60s with active or convalescent COVID-19.

The rearrangement joins TRBV10-2 to TRBJ2-3, with 13 positions matching TRBD2. The germline gives CDR1 WSHSY, CDR2 SAAADI. V trimming: 3 bases; J trimming: 3 bases; junction bases outside the gene matches: 3. The CDR3 is made up of 16 amino acids. The CDR3 bases are TGCGCCAGCAGTGACCGACTAGCGGGAGGTACAGATACGCAGTATTTT. As protein: CASSDRLAGGTDTQYF.

This sequence joins TRBV6-5 and TRBJ2-3, with D perhaps TRBD2 (6 bases). Germline CDR1 MNHEY, CDR2 SVGAGI. Trimming left V 5 bases short and J 9 bases short, with 15 bases between. The CDR3 runs 13 residues. CDR3 in DNA: TGTGCCAGCAGTAGGGACTTTGGGGGGACGCAGTATTTT. Its translation: CASSRDFGGTQYF.

The V and J genes are TRBV29-1 and TRBJ1-2; D is perhaps TRBD1 (5 bases). This CDR3 has 14 residues. Trimming pared 4 bases from V and 5 bases from J, leaving 17 bases between. CDR1 is SQVTM and CDR2 is ANQGSEA in the germline V gene. The CDR3 sequence is CSVGTDSSLYGYTF. The CDR3 DNA sequence: TGCAGCGTTGGGACCGACAGCTCCTTATATGGCTACACCTTC.

This CDR3 is CASSWGGSYNSPLHF. The CDR3 DNA reads as TGTGCCAGCAGTTGGGGGGGATCCTATAATTCACCCCTCCACTTT. The chain links TRBV6-5 to TRBJ1-6; D is perhaps TRBD1 (5 bases). Looked up from germline, CDR1 is MNHEY and CDR2 is SVGAGI. V lost 4 bases, J lost 1 base, and 8 bases lay in between. The CDR3 contains 15 residues.

The chain links TRBV11-3 to TRBJ1-6; no clear D gene. The CDR3 is 13 amino acids. Trimming removed 5 bases at V and 0 bases at J, with 2 bases between. Germline lookup yields CDR1 SGHNT and CDR2 YENEEA. This CDR3 reads CASSHSYNSPLHF. In DNA, the CDR3 is TGTGCCAGCAGCCACTCCTATAATTCACCCCTCCACTTT.

The rearrangement joins TRBV19 to TRBJ2-3; D not certain. With 5 bases removed from V and 2 bases from J, the gap between germline ends came to 14 bases. The germline gives CDR1 LNHDA, CDR2 SQIVND (reference sequence). The CDR3 covers 15 residues. The CDR3 reads CASSHTLTHTDTQYF. For the CDR3, the DNA is TGTGCCAGTAGTCATACACTGACACACACAGATACGCAGTATTTT.

The V gene is TRBV5-1, the J gene TRBJ2-2, with D unclear. Trimming pared 6 bases from V and 3 bases from J, leaving 9 bases between. Germline loops: CDR1 SGHRS, CDR2 YFSETQ. The CDR3 loop spans 13 amino acids. CDR3 DNA: TGCGCCAGCAACCTCGGAGACACCGGGGAGCTGTTTTTT. It is translated as CASNLGDTGELFF.

Here the CDR3 reads CASSFSRQPQETQYF. CDR3 DNA: TGTGCCAGCAGTTTTTCCCGACAGCCACAAGAGACCCAGTACTTC. The chain carries TRBV27 and TRBJ2-5; possibly TRBD1 for D (5 bases). Germline values: CDR1 MNHEY, CDR2 SMNVEV (reference sequence). Trimming shortened V by 3 bases and J by 2 bases, and 13 bases separated the two germline ends. This CDR3 is built from 15 residues.

This clone was counted only a few times. CDR3 bases: TGTGCCAGCAGTGGGGGACAGGGTATTAGGGACACTGAAGCTTTCTTT. Translating gives CASSGGQGIRDTEAFF. The gene calls are TRBV6-1 and TRBJ1-1; the match to TRBD1 covers 9 bases. CDR3 length equals 16 residues. J lost 3 bases, V lost 4 bases, and 9 bases had no gene match. Germline V gene data show CDR1 as MNHNS and CDR2 as SASEGT.

The V gene is TRBV6-5, the J gene TRBJ2-4, with a weak D call TRBD2 (5 bases). The CDR3 totals 15 residues. Germline V gene data show CDR1 as MNHEY and CDR2 as SVGAGI. Deletions cut 5 bases from V and 0 bases from J, with 11 bases between. The CDR3: CASSLRGLAKNIQYF. The CDR3 DNA sequence: TGTGCCAGCAGTCTCCGAGGGTTAGCCAAAAACATTCAGTACTTC.

In its sample, this clone was seen once. The chain links TRBV19 to TRBJ2-1; the D gene is possibly TRBD1 (5 bases). The germline gives CDR1 LNHDA, CDR2 SQIVND (reference sequence). This CDR3 contains 12 residues. The germline V and J ends were trimmed by 3 bases and 8 bases, with 8 bases remaining between them. DNA for the CDR3: TGTGCCAGTAGTATTTCCAGGGATGAGCAGTTCTTC. Encoded protein: CASSISRDEQFF.

The chain couples TRBV9 to TRBJ1-2, with D possibly being TRBD1 (6 bases). Germline assignment: CDR1 SGDLS and CDR2 YYNGEE. CDR3 size: 17 residues. V lost 3 bases, J lost 1 base, and 19 bases lay in between. The chain's CDR3 is CASSAYFPWDINYGYTF. DNA for the CDR3: TGTGCCAGCAGCGCCTATTTCCCGTGGGACATTAACTATGGCTACACCTTC.

The rearrangement joins TRBV2 to TRBJ2-5, with 8 bases aligning to TRBD2. CDR1 is SNHLY and CDR2 is FYNNEI in the germline V gene. Trimming at V came to 7 bases and at J to 5 bases, leaving 9 bases not matched to a gene. The CDR3 consists of 14 residues. This CDR3 is CASIGGLASETQYF. Here the CDR3 DNA reads TGTGCCAGCATTGGTGGACTAGCTTCGGAGACCCAGTACTTC.

The chain combines TRBV29-1 with TRBJ1-1; 7 positions agree with TRBD1. V was clipped by 3 bases and J by 1 base; unmatched bases: 2. CDR1 is SQVTM and CDR2 is ANQGSEA in the germline V gene. The CDR3 length is 13 residues. As DNA, the CDR3 is TGCAGCGTTGAGGGGACAGAGAACACTGAAGCTTTCTTT. This sequence encodes CSVEGTENTEAFF.

The chain recombines TRBV28 with TRBJ1-1; 7 nucleotides agree with TRBD1. The V gene's germline CDR1 is MDHEN and CDR2 SYDVKM. Losses at the gene ends were 6 bases for V and 1 base for J; bases not matched to a gene: 11. The CDR3 consists of 16 residues. CDR3 coding DNA: TGTGCCAGCAGGGGAGGTGGACAGGCTCCGAACACTGAAGCTTTCTTT. It yields the protein CASRGGGQAPNTEAFF. The full variable domain, its missing parts supplied by reference TRBV28 and TRBJ1-1, is DVKVTQSSRYLVKRTGEKVFLECVQDMDHENMFWYRQDPGLGLRLIYFSYDVKMKEKGDIPEGYSVSREKKERFSLILESASTNQTSMYLCASRGGGQAPNTEAFFGQGTRLTVV.

The rearrangement links TRBV10-1 to TRBJ2-1; D not resolved. CDR3 length equals 12 residues. Looked up from germline, CDR1 is WNHNN and CDR2 is SYGVQD (reference sequence). Between the trimmed V and J ends, which lost 0 bases and 10 bases, there was a span of 7 bases. In DNA, the CDR3 is TGCGCCAGCAGTGAGTCGACATCCGAGCAGTTCTTC. Its protein is CASSESTSEQFF.

The V gene is TRBV7-2, the J gene TRBJ2-1; 10 nucleotides align to TRBD2. The CDR3 has 15 residues. The V segment lost 5 bases and the J segment 0 bases; nucleotides outside the gene matches: 1. CDR1 and CDR2 from the germline V gene are SGHTA and FQGNSA. CDR3 sequence reads: CASSPSGSSYNEQFF. CDR3 coding DNA: TGTGCCAGCAGCCCTAGCGGGAGCTCCTACAATGAGCAGTTCTTC.

Points on this clone: At one of its ends the junction is not consistent with the germline gene, which may arise from a read error. The rearrangement joins TRBV5-1 to TRBJ1-3; D gene unclear. There are 14 residues in the CDR3. Looked up from germline, CDR1 is SGHRS and CDR2 is YFSETQ. Here the CDR3 reads CASRLELSGNTIYF. CDR3 in DNA: TGCGCCAGCAGGTTGGAGCTCTCTGGAAACACCATATATTTT.